The 32 T cell receptor beta chains below were found in one sample sequenced in a study of CD8+CD57+ T cells in acquired aplastic anemia. Investigators profiled TCR beta VDJ and CDR3 from genomic DNA template. Each CDR3 protein gets one entry after TCRdb re-called the reads with MiXCR. The data show 120,000 or so distinct CDR3 sequences, with 40% seen just once and roughly 2.7% held by the top ten. Patients sequenced had flow cytometry evidence of CD8+CD57+ cell expansion. The material sequenced was sorted CD4+, CD8+, or CD8+CD57+ T cells (not recorded which) from PBMCs. These receptors came from a human donor with aplastic anemia.

This clonotype was counted many times. The chain combines TRBV11-2 with TRBJ2-3, with D perhaps matching TRBD1 (5 bases). The CDR3 totals 18 residues. Trimming removed 5 bases from V and 2 bases from J, with 23 bases in between. Germline V gene sequence: CDR1 SGHAT, CDR2 FQNNGV. The CDR3 DNA follows: TGTGCCAGCAGCATCAGGGTACTCCTAGGACCGTACACAGATACGCAGTATTTT. It specifies CASSIRVLLGPYTDTQYF. The variable domain in full, with the rest retrieved from reference TRBV11-2 and TRBJ2-3, is EAGVAQSPRYKIIEKRQSVAFWCNPISGHATLYWYQQILGQGPKLLIQFQNNGVVDDSQLPKDRFSAERLKGVDSTLKIQPAKLEDSAVYLCASSIRVLLGPYTDTQYFGPGTRLTVL.

This clonotype was found many times. The rearrangement joins TRBV10-3 to TRBJ1-2, with D maybe TRBD1 (6 bases). The CDR3 runs to 15 residues. V shed 3 bases and J shed 4 bases, with 15 bases lying between them. In germline, CDR1 is ENHRY, CDR2 SYGVKD. In nucleotides, the CDR3 is TGTGCCATCAGTGATTCCGGGCAGGGGACCTATGGCTACACCTTC. Its protein is CAISDSGQGTYGYTF.

This chain connects TRBV10-3 to TRBJ1-2; 7 bases are shared with TRBD1. Germline V CDR1 and CDR2: ENHRY, SYGVKD. CDR3 size: 16 residues. V lost 3 bases to trimming and J lost 0 bases; unmatched junction nucleotides: 7. Here the CDR3 DNA reads TGTGCCATCAGTGACCCCAGGGACAGACCTAACTATGGCTACACCTTC. Protein: CAISDPRDRPNYGYTF.

The J gene is TRBJ1-1, the V gene TRBV10-1; 12 bases are shared with TRBD1. The V and J ends lost 9 bases and 6 bases, in that order; junction bases with no gene match: 5. The CDR3 is 13 residues long. Looked up from germline, CDR1 is WNHNN and CDR2 is SYGVQD (reference sequence). CDR3 sequence: CASDGTGGPEAFF. The CDR3 nucleotides are TGCGCCAGTGACGGGACAGGGGGCCCTGAAGCTTTCTTT.

This clonotype was recorded at least ten times. One end of the junction does not line up with germline, which may come from a read error. J is TRBJ2-7 and V is TRBV5-4, with a weak D call TRBD1 (5 bases). The germline CDR1 and CDR2 sequences are SGHNT and YYREEE (reference sequence). The CDR3 has 13 amino acids. The CDR3 spells CASSLGRGWEQYF. The CDR3 nucleotides read TGTGCCAGCAGTTTGGGAAGGGGTTGGGAGCAGTACTTC.

This clonotype was detected only a few times. The DNA for the CDR3 is TGCAGTGCTGGGCTAGCGGGGGGTTTCACAGATACGCAGTATTTT. Translating gives CSAGLAGGFTDTQYF. The rearrangement uses TRBV20-1 and TRBJ2-3, with 11 positions matching TRBD2. CDR3 length: 15 amino acids. Germline CDR1 reads DFQATT; CDR2 reads SNEGSKA (reference sequence). With V trimmed by 5 bases and J by 2 bases, 6 bases remained unmatched.

Concerning this clonotype: A read error may explain this, as a much larger clone is one base away. This chain uses TRBV7-2 with TRBJ2-5; D is uncertain. Trimming pared 1 base from V and 1 base from J, leaving 7 bases between. CDR1 is SGHTA, CDR2 FQGNSA, per germline. The CDR3 runs to 14 residues. The CDR3 loop reads CASSLDLLQETQYF. The DNA of the CDR3 is TGTGCCAGCAGCTTAGATCTGCTCCAAGAGACCCAGTACTTC.

This clonotype was detected ten times or more. This chain uses TRBV6-1 with TRBJ1-6; D is uncertain. V lost 6 bases to trimming and J lost 0 bases, with 9 bases between them. Germline V gene sequence: CDR1 MNHNS, CDR2 SASEGT. CDR3 size: 15 residues. In nucleotides, the CDR3 is TGTGCCAGCAGCGAACAGAGCTCCTATAATTCACCCCTCCACTTT. Amino acid sequence: CASSEQSSYNSPLHF.

This clonotype showed up many times. V and J are TRBV5-5 and TRBJ2-6, with D hard to call. CDR1 is SGHKS, CDR2 YYEKEE, per germline (reference sequence). CDR3 length equals 16 residues. V was pared by 0 bases and J by 0 bases, with 7 bases between. Here the CDR3 DNA reads TGTGCCAGCAGCTTGGGACGGAGCTCTGGGGCCAACGTCCTGACTTTC. Its translation: CASSLGRSSGANVLTF.

This clonotype was seen a few times. The CDR3 loop is CASSYIAGGSNEQFF. In DNA form, the CDR3 reads TGTGCCAGCAGTTACATAGCAGGGGGCTCCAATGAGCAGTTCTTC. V usage is TRBV6-2 or TRBV6-3 and J usage is TRBJ2-1; 8 nucleotides align to TRBD1. V was pared by 2 bases and J by 6 bases, with 6 bases of the junction left unmatched. The germline V gene has CDR1 MNHEY and CDR2 SVGEGT. The CDR3 length is 15 residues.

This clonotype was detected a few times. The V call is TRBV6-6, the J call TRBJ1-5; 7 nucleotides align to TRBD1. Germline loops: CDR1 MNHNY, CDR2 SVGAGI (reference sequence). The CDR3 has 14 amino acids. With V trimmed by 6 bases and J by 5 bases, 7 bases remained unmatched. The CDR3 sequence: CASSPIRGDQPQHF. The CDR3 coding sequence is TGTGCCAGCAGCCCCATCAGGGGGGATCAGCCCCAGCATTTT.

There are a few counts of this clonotype. V and J are TRBV20-1 and TRBJ1-1; D is possibly TRBD1 (5 bases). The CDR3 has 12 amino acids. The V and J ends lost 3 bases and 2 bases respectively, with 7 bases between them. CDR1 and CDR2 (germline): DFQATT, SNEGSKA (reference sequence). The CDR3 DNA follows: TGCAGTGCTAGTGGGGGTAACACTGAAGCTTTCTTT. It codes for CSASGGNTEAFF.

The chain combines TRBV27 with TRBJ1-6; D gene unclear. Trimming stripped 2 bases from V and 7 bases from J, with 9 bases between. There are 14 residues in the CDR3. Germline V CDR1 and CDR2: MNHEY, SMNVEV (reference sequence). CDR3 nucleotide sequence: TGTGCCAGCAGTTTAGAACCGAAGAATTCACCCCTCCACTTT. Its translation: CASSLEPKNSPLHF.

This rearrangement joins TRBV10-1 to TRBJ1-2; TRBD1 is a possible D gene (6 bases). CDR1 WNHNN and CDR2 SYGVQD come from the germline V gene (reference sequence). V lost 7 bases and J lost 8, with 8 bases in between. CDR3 length: 10 amino acids. The CDR3 loop is CASTGGGYTF. In DNA form, the CDR3 reads TGCGCCAGCACTGGGGGCGGCTACACCTTC.

V usage is TRBV20-1 and J usage is TRBJ1-6; 9 bases line up with TRBD1. Per the germline V gene, CDR1 is DFQATT and CDR2 is SNEGSKA (reference sequence). Germline trimming cut 4 bases from V and 9 bases from J; bases unmatched to any gene: 7. This CDR3 spans 14 amino acids. The CDR3 bases are TGCAGTGCTACTCCGGGACAGGGAGGTTCACCCCTCCACTTT. Translating gives CSATPGQGGSPLHF.

This clonotype was seen ten or more times. This chain joins TRBV11-2 and TRBJ2-1; 15 bases match TRBD2. Germline V gene data show CDR1 as SGHAT and CDR2 as FQNNGV. The CDR3 loop spans 16 amino acids. V shed 4 bases, J shed 10 bases, and the junction held 8 bases outside the gene matches. CDR3 amino acids: CASSSGTSGGRGEQFF. The CDR3 region has the DNA TGTGCCAGCAGCTCCGGGACTAGCGGGGGGAGGGGAGAGCAGTTCTTC. Drawing the rest from reference TRBV11-2 and TRBJ2-1, the complete variable domain is EAGVAQSPRYKIIEKRQSVAFWCNPISGHATLYWYQQILGQGPKLLIQFQNNGVVDDSQLPKDRFSAERLKGVDSTLKIQPAKLEDSAVYLCASSSGTSGGRGEQFFGPGTRLTVL.

This clonotype was seen at least ten times. The chain recombines TRBV12-3 or TRBV12-4 with TRBJ1-1, with 9 nucleotides matching TRBD1. The length of the CDR3 is 13 residues. V lost 5 bases to trimming and J lost 5 bases; unmatched junction nucleotides: 3. The CDR3 coding sequence is TGTGCCAGCAGTGAACAGGGGGCGACTGAAGCTTTCTTT. Protein sequence: CASSEQGATEAFF.

This clonotype has at least ten counts. This rearrangement joins TRBV24-1 to TRBJ2-3; the D gene is possibly TRBD1 (6 bases). This CDR3 has 13 residues. Germline CDR1 KGHDR, CDR2 SFDVKD. The ends were cut back, 9 bases at V and 3 bases at J, with 12 bases in the middle. The CDR3 protein is CATEHRDTDTQYF. The CDR3 bases are TGTGCCACCGAACACAGGGATACAGATACGCAGTATTTT.

This clonotype was seen at least ten times. V usage is TRBV5-8 and J usage is TRBJ1-4, with D perhaps TRBD1 (5 bases). Trimming took 5 bases from V and 4 from J, leaving 9 bases between them. In germline, CDR1 is SGHTS, CDR2 YDEGEE. CDR3 size: 13 residues. The CDR3: CASSGGGNEKLFF. The CDR3 DNA sequence: TGTGCCAGCAGTGGGGGGGGTAATGAAAAACTGTTTTTT.

This clonotype has at least ten counts. The genes are TRBV7-9 and TRBJ2-3; TRBD2 aligns across 10 bases. The CDR3 spans 16 residues. The V segment lost 5 bases and the J segment 2 bases; nucleotides outside the gene matches: 7. Germline values: CDR1 SEHNR, CDR2 FQNEAQ (reference sequence). Here the CDR3 DNA reads TGTGCCAGCAGCCATACTAGCGGGGATGCCACAGATACGCAGTATTTT. It translates to CASSHTSGDATDTQYF.

This clonotype showed up many times. Compared with germline, one end of the junction differs, possibly owing to a read error. CDR3 in DNA: TGCGCCAGCAGCTTGGACCCTAACGAAAAACTGTTTTTT. Protein: CASSLDPNEKLFF. V is TRBV5-1 and J is TRBJ1-4; D gene uncertain. CDR1 is SGHRS and CDR2 is YFSETQ in the germline V gene. The CDR3 spans 13 residues.

This clonotype was counted ten times or more. J is TRBJ1-3 and V is TRBV29-1, with D unresolved. Germline CDR1 SQVTM, CDR2 ANQGSEA. V was pared by 6 bases and J by 0 bases, with 9 bases between. The CDR3 covers 13 residues. CDR3 amino acids: CSVGSTSGNTIYF. The CDR3 coding sequence is TGCAGCGTGGGCTCTACCTCTGGAAACACCATATATTTT.

This clonotype showed up many times. The V call is TRBV29-1, the J call TRBJ2-1; D is possibly TRBD1 or TRBD2 (5 bases each). This CDR3 is 15 amino acids long. Trimming left V 8 bases short and J 0 bases short, with 17 bases between. Germline assignment: CDR1 SQVTM and CDR2 ANQGSEA. The chain's CDR3 is CSSSGPLSSYNEQFF. In DNA, the CDR3 is TGCAGCTCGTCGGGACCGCTAAGCTCCTACAATGAGCAGTTCTTC.

This clonotype was seen a few times. V gene TRBV6-5 combines with J gene TRBJ1-1; D is unresolved. The CDR3 loop spans 13 amino acids. V lost 0 bases and J 1 base, leaving 3 bases between the germline ends. Germline V gene data show CDR1 as MNHEY and CDR2 as SVGAGI. The CDR3 reads CASSYSRNTEAFF. For the CDR3, the DNA is TGTGCCAGCAGTTACTCTAGGAACACTGAAGCTTTCTTT.

The chain carries TRBV4-1 and TRBJ1-4; 7 bases are a match to TRBD1. V gave up 3 bases and J gave up 4 bases; unmatched junction bases: 8. This CDR3 is 16 amino acids long. The germline V gene encodes CDR1 MGHRA and CDR2 YSYEKL. The CDR3 loop reads CASSQIRDRYNEKLFF. The CDR3 nucleotides read TGCGCCAGCAGCCAGATCCGGGACAGATATAATGAAAAACTGTTTTTT.

As for this clonotype: A much larger clone differs from this one at a single base, so this may be a read error. A read error is likely, as this CDR3 ends without the conserved phenylalanine or tryptophan. The V and J genes are TRBV5-6 and TRBJ2-7, with D hard to call. Between the trimmed V and J ends, which lost 3 bases and 0 bases, there was a span of 1 base. The germline CDR1 and CDR2 sequences are SGHDT and YYEEEE. The CDR3 runs 11 residues. CDR3: CASSSSYEQYA. The CDR3 nucleotides are TGTGCCAGCAGCTCCTCCTACGAGCAGTACGCC.

The chain couples TRBV6-1 to TRBJ2-5; TRBD1 or TRBD2 may be the D gene (5 bases each). The CDR3 spans 13 residues. CDR1 and CDR2 from the germline V gene are MNHNS and SASEGT. V was trimmed by 6 bases and J by 6 bases, leaving 14 bases between them. The DNA for the CDR3 is TGTGCCAGCAGCCATGGGACCGGACAGACCCAGTACTTC. This translates into CASSHGTGQTQYF.

The V gene is TRBV19, the J gene TRBJ1-1, with D perhaps matching TRBD1 (5 bases). The CDR3 is made up of 16 amino acids. Looked up from germline, CDR1 is LNHDA and CDR2 is SQIVND (reference sequence). V lost 8 bases and J 0 bases, leaving 19 bases between the germline ends. This CDR3 reads CASSPGGGRLNTEAFF. The CDR3 DNA follows: TGTGCCAGTTCACCCGGGGGAGGTCGGTTGAACACTGAAGCTTTCTTT.

This clonotype was seen many times. In nucleotides, the CDR3 is TGTGCCAGCAGCCGGAGGGGCGGAGCGGGGGGCTCTTACGAGCAGTACTTC. Amino acid sequence: CASSRRGGAGGSYEQYF. The J gene is TRBJ2-7, the V gene TRBV7-2, with 9 positions matching TRBD2. The CDR3 covers 17 residues. V gave up 5 bases and J gave up 4 bases; unmatched junction bases: 15. Germline V gene sequence: CDR1 SGHTA, CDR2 FQGNSA.

Ten or more counts support this clonotype. This chain connects TRBV10-2 to TRBJ1-6; D is unresolved. The length of the CDR3 is 16 residues. In germline, CDR1 is WSHSY, CDR2 SAAADI. V shed 3 bases and J shed 1 base, with 10 bases lying between them. The CDR3 DNA reads TGCGCCAGCAGTGAACGACTAAGTTCCTATAATTCACCCCTCCACTTT. It codes for CASSERLSSYNSPLHF.

As for this clonotype: This is likely a read error, given that the CDR3 carries no conserved phenylalanine or tryptophan at its end. This sequence joins TRBV20-1 and TRBJ1-2; TRBD1 agrees at 7 bases. Germline V gene sequence: CDR1 DFQATT, CDR2 SNEGSKA (reference sequence). The V gene end was trimmed by 3 bases and the J gene end by 0 bases; junction bases not matched to a gene: 7. This CDR3 spans 15 amino acids. CDR3: CSARGPTGTNYGYTL. DNA of the CDR3: TGCAGTGCTAGGGGCCCGACAGGGACTAACTATGGCTACACCCTC.

This clonotype was detected only once. The chain carries TRBV15 and TRBJ1-2; D perhaps matches TRBD1 (5 bases). With 3 bases removed from V and 4 bases from J, the gap between germline ends came to 21 bases. This CDR3 contains 17 residues. The V gene's germline CDR1 is LNHNV and CDR2 YYDKDF (reference sequence). The CDR3 reads CATSREGGQGQFYGYTF. CDR3 DNA sequence: TGTGCCACCAGCAGGGAGGGTGGGCAGGGCCAATTCTATGGCTACACCTTC.